These 20 T cell receptor beta chains came from one sample sequenced in a study of shared clonotypes between healthy human individuals. The method was immunoSEQ multiplex PCR; TCRdb's version includes in-frame clones alone and lacks a portion of them. The profile shows a few hundred thousand clones, about 97% of them singletons. The sequencing sample was made of naive CD4+ T cells sorted from blood. Specified subset: CD45RA+ positively selected. The receptors shown here come from a young woman in good health.

This chain connects TRBV4-1 to TRBJ2-5; 12 nucleotides line up with TRBD2. Germline CDR1 is MGHRA and CDR2 is YSYEKL. Germline trimming cut 2 bases from V and 5 bases from J; bases unmatched to any gene: 3. This CDR3 region has 15 residues. DNA of the CDR3: TGCGCCAGCAGCCAACGGACTAGCGGGAAGGAGACCCAGTACTTC. This encodes CASSQRTSGKETQYF.

The rearrangement links TRBV5-1 to TRBJ2-5; a possible D gene is TRBD1 (5 bases). The CDR3 spans 16 residues. Germline values: CDR1 SGHRS, CDR2 YFSETQ. Trimming took 0 bases from V and 5 from J, leaving 17 bases between them. Here the CDR3 reads CASSLGATVDWETQYF. The CDR3 DNA is TGCGCCAGCAGCTTGGGAGCGACAGTTGATTGGGAGACCCAGTACTTC.

The genes are TRBV28 and TRBJ2-3; TRBD1 agrees at 10 bases. J was trimmed by 1 base and V by 4 bases; bases with no gene match: 5. The germline V gene has CDR1 MDHEN and CDR2 SYDVKM. CDR3 size: 16 residues. The CDR3 bases are TGTGCCAGCAGTTCCGCCGGGACAGGGGGCACAGATACGCAGTATTTT. Translating it yields CASSSAGTGGTDTQYF.

This clone has only a few counts. The chain links TRBV6-1 to TRBJ1-3; D is undetermined. Germline values: CDR1 MNHNS, CDR2 SASEGT. CDR3 length equals 16 residues. V lost 3 bases, J lost 0 bases, and 12 bases lay in between. The CDR3 reads CASSESRPFSGNTIYF. The CDR3 coding sequence is TGTGCCAGCAGTGAGTCCCGGCCGTTCTCTGGAAACACCATATATTTT.

The rearrangement uses TRBV5-5 and TRBJ1-1; the D gene is possibly TRBD1 (5 bases). The CDR3 is 16 residues long. With 0 bases removed from V and 4 bases from J, the gap between germline ends came to 16 bases. Germline-derived CDR1 and CDR2 are SGHKS and YYEKEE (reference sequence). The CDR3 bases are TGTGCCAGCAGCTTGGCTTGGCAGGGTCGGGGCACTGAAGCTTTCTTT. Amino acids: CASSLAWQGRGTEAFF.

The chain has TRBV11-3 and TRBJ2-2, with D possibly matching TRBD1 (5 bases). This CDR3 comprises 13 residues. Trimming pared 5 bases from V and 5 bases from J, leaving 9 bases between. Germline V gene lookup returns CDR1 SGHNT and CDR2 YENEEA. This CDR3 reads CASSATATGELFF. The CDR3 DNA is TGTGCCAGCAGCGCGACAGCGACCGGGGAGCTGTTTTTT.

This CDR3 is CASSPQLTSSYEQYF. CDR3 DNA sequence: TGTGCCAGCAGCCCACAGCTGACGAGCTCCTACGAGCAGTACTTC. V gene TRBV5-4 combines with J gene TRBJ2-7, with D uncertain. CDR3 length equals 15 residues. Trimming left V 4 bases short and J 0 bases short, with 14 bases between. Germline V gene sequence: CDR1 SGHNT, CDR2 YYREEE (reference sequence). Together with reference TRBV5-4 and TRBJ2-7, the CDR3 gives the full variable domain: ETGVTQSPTHLIKTRGQQVTLRCSSQSGHNTVSWYQQALGQGPQFIFQYYREEENGRGNFPPRFSGLQFPNYSSELNVNALELDDSALYLCASSPQLTSSYEQYFGPGTRLTVT.

CDR3 in amino acids: CASSDGPRSETQYF. In DNA form, the CDR3 reads TGTGCCAGCAGTGACGGGCCGCGCTCAGAGACCCAGTACTTC. V is TRBV6-1 and J is TRBJ2-5; D remains unclear. Germline V CDR1 and CDR2: MNHNS, SASEGT. The CDR3 loop spans 14 amino acids. Trimming shortened V by 3 bases and J by 4 bases, and 12 bases separated the two germline ends.

V and J are TRBV7-5 and TRBJ1-5. TRBV7-5 is described as a pseudogene. The CDR3 is 16 amino acids. CDR3 sequence: CVRSLSPSASNQPQHF. Written as DNA, the CDR3 is TGTGTCAGAAGCTTATCGCCATCAGCCAGCAATCAGCCCCAGCATTTT.

V usage is TRBV6-5 and J usage is TRBJ2-1; no firm D call. Trimming removed 5 bases at V and 0 bases at J, with 8 bases between. Germline V lookup: CDR1 MNHEY, CDR2 SVGAGI. The CDR3 has 14 residues. The CDR3 here is CASSTYRSYNEQFF. The CDR3 region has the DNA TGTGCCAGCAGTACCTATCGCTCCTACAATGAGCAGTTCTTC.

The chain combines TRBV5-1 with TRBJ2-5; 7 bases map to TRBD1. The J segment lost 5 bases and the V segment lost 7 bases, leaving 8 bases of the junction unmatched. CDR1 is SGHRS, CDR2 YFSETQ, per germline. The CDR3 is 13 amino acids. CDR3 protein: CASRPRGWETQYF. CDR3 sequence (DNA): TGCGCCAGCCGGCCCAGGGGGTGGGAGACCCAGTACTTC.

The chain uses TRBV7-9 and TRBJ2-3; D may correspond to TRBD1 or TRBD2 (5 bases each). Germline V gene sequence: CDR1 SEHNR, CDR2 FQNEAQ (reference sequence). The CDR3 is 15 amino acids. The ends were cut back, 5 bases at V and 0 bases at J, with 12 bases in the middle. The CDR3 DNA is TGTGCCAGCAGCCCGGGGCCCTCTAGCACAGATACGCAGTATTTT. Translating gives CASSPGPSSTDTQYF.

The V call is TRBV2, the J call TRBJ1-3, with 9 bases aligning to TRBD1. CDR1 is SNHLY, CDR2 FYNNEI, per germline. Trimming cost V 4 bases and J 2 bases; bases outside gene matches: 6. The CDR3 sequence is 16 residues long. The CDR3 DNA reads as TGTGCCAGCAGTGTAACCAACAGGGGGCCTGGAAACACCATATATTTT. Protein: CASSVTNRGPGNTIYF.

J is TRBJ2-7 and V is TRBV19, with D perhaps matching TRBD1 or TRBD2 (5 bases each). Trimming left V 0 bases short and J 3 bases short, with 12 bases between. Germline-derived CDR1 and CDR2 are LNHDA and SQIVND (reference sequence). The CDR3 consists of 15 residues. CDR3 amino acids: CASSIDPGDGYEQYF. CDR3 DNA: TGTGCCAGTAGTATAGATCCCGGGGACGGCTACGAGCAGTACTTC.

The rearrangement links TRBV11-2 to TRBJ2-7; no reliable D call. V was trimmed by 1 base and J by 2 bases, leaving 12 bases between them. The CDR3 is 15 amino acids. Germline V gene data show CDR1 as SGHAT and CDR2 as FQNNGV. DNA for the CDR3: TGTGCCAGCAGCTTAGGTCCGCGGTCGGCCTACGAGCAGTACTTC. This encodes CASSLGPRSAYEQYF.

V and J are TRBV6-5 and TRBJ1-1, with unresolved D. Trimming cost V 5 bases and J 0 bases, with 10 bases left between them. The CDR3 contains 14 residues. The V gene's germline CDR1 is MNHEY and CDR2 SVGAGI. Written as DNA, the CDR3 is TGTGCCAGCAGTAAACAGTCCCTGAACACTGAAGCTTTCTTT. Residues: CASSKQSLNTEAFF.

The chain employs TRBV19 and TRBJ2-5; 7 bases agree with TRBD1. The J call may be mistaken, given a closer DNA end match to TRBJ2-7. Per germline, CDR1 LNHDA and CDR2 SQIVND (reference sequence). This CDR3 has 14 amino acids. CDR3 in amino acids: CASSPDRVNYEQYF. Written as DNA, the CDR3 is TGTGCCAGTAGTCCCGACAGGGTGAACTACGAGCAGTACTTC.

V gene TRBV5-6 combines with J gene TRBJ1-1; D is ambiguous. The germline V gene has CDR1 SGHDT and CDR2 YYEEEE. Trimming stripped 1 base from V and 7 bases from J, with 11 bases between. The CDR3 contains 13 residues. CDR3 in amino acids: CASSLLDEDEAFF. CDR3 in DNA: TGTGCCAGCAGCTTGTTGGACGAAGATGAAGCTTTCTTT.

The chain employs TRBV11-2 and TRBJ2-1; no clear D. This CDR3 is 16 amino acids long. Trimming pared 1 base from V and 0 bases from J, leaving 10 bases between. In germline, CDR1 is SGHAT, CDR2 FQNNGV. CDR3 nucleotide sequence: TGTGCCAGCAGCTTAGTGTGGGGTAGCTCCTACAATGAGCAGTTCTTC. Protein product: CASSLVWGSSYNEQFF.

The genes are TRBV28 and TRBJ2-2; 11 positions match TRBD2. The CDR3 runs 15 residues. Trimming took 6 bases from V and 3 from J; bases not matched to a gene: 3. Germline assignment: CDR1 MDHEN and CDR2 SYDVKM. Written as DNA, the CDR3 is TGTGCCAGCAGGCCTAGCGGGAGGCACACCGGGGAGCTGTTTTTT. This sequence encodes CASRPSGRHTGELFF.